This note documents a single TCR beta chain sequence. The data originate from a study of lymphopenia after photon versus proton radiotherapy. The CDR3 loop spans 16 amino acids. The germline V gene has CDR1 SEHNR and CDR2 FQNEAQ (reference sequence). The trim removed 0 bases at V and 4 bases at J, leaving 7 bases unmatched. Method: immunoSEQ multiplex PCR; TCRdb's copy keeps in-frame clones and lacks some. The table shows 65,000 to 85,000 clones, with approximately 90% occurring only once. The material sequenced was peripheral blood, taken from a patient treated with photon-based radiotherapy. The receptor was derived from a woman aged 35 to 49 with cholangiocarcinoma. The chain uses TRBV7-9 and TRBJ2-7; 9 bases match TRBD2. The CDR3 coding sequence is TGTGCCAGCAGCTTAGCGCCGCGGGGGGGCGGGTACGAGCAGTACTTC. It yields the protein CASSLAPRGGGYEQYF.